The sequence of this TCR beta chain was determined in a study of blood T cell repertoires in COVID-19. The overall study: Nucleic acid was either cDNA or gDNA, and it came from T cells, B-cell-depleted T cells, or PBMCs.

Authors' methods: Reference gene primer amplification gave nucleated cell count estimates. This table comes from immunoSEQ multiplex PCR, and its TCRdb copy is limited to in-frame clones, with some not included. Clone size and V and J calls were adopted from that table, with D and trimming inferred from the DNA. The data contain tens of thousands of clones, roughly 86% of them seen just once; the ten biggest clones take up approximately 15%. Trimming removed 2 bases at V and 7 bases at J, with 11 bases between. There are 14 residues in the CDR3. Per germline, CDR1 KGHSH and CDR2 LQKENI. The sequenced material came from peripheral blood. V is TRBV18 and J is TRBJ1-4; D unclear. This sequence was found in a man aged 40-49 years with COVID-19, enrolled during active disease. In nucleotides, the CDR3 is TGTGCCAGCTCACCATTTGAGCGAGCTGAAAAACTGTTTTTT. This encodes CASSPFERAEKLFF.